The next 29 T cell receptor beta chains were all read from a single sample in a study of blood T cell repertoires in COVID-19. Clones were sequenced by immunoSEQ multiplex PCR, and TCRdb holds only the in-frame ones, with some missing. The sample holds about 26,000 clones, around 88% seen once. Sequences were obtained from peripheral blood. The receptors here all came from a man between 65 and 85 years old with acute or convalescent COVID-19.

As regards this clone: One end of the junction fails to match germline, which may point to a read error. The CDR3 is CASSQGTSGAFRF. The CDR3 DNA reads TGTGCCAGCAGCCAAGGGACTAGCGGGGCCTTCAGGTTC. This rearrangement joins TRBV3-1 (or the pseudogene TRBV3-2) to TRBJ2-7; TRBD2 matches 12 bases. This CDR3 region has 13 residues. The germline CDR1 and CDR2 sequences are LGHDT and YNNKEL (reference sequence).

The V gene is TRBV4-3, the J gene TRBJ1-3; 11 bases are shared with TRBD1. Trimming took 1 base from V and 3 from J; bases not matched to a gene: 5. Per germline, CDR1 LGHNA and CDR2 YSLEER. The CDR3 runs to 17 residues. The CDR3 reads CASSQVPGQGVGNTIYF. The CDR3 region has the DNA TGCGCCAGCAGCCAAGTACCGGGACAGGGGGTTGGAAACACCATATATTTT.

This chain uses TRBV24-1 with TRBJ2-7; a possible D gene is TRBD1 (8 bases). V lost 7 bases and J 2 bases, leaving 17 bases between the germline ends. CDR3 length: 15 residues. Germline V gene data show CDR1 as KGHDR and CDR2 as SFDVKD. Written as DNA, the CDR3 is TGTGCCACCAGGGAGGGGGGGACAGGAACCTACGAGCAGTACTTC. Translating it yields CATREGGTGTYEQYF.

The rearrangement links TRBV4-2 to TRBJ2-3; 7 nucleotides match TRBD1. Germline CDR1 is LGHNA and CDR2 is YNFKEQ. V shed 0 bases, J shed 0 bases, and the junction held 3 bases outside the gene matches. The CDR3 extends over 16 amino acids. CDR3 sequence: CASSQDGRGSTDTQYF. DNA of the CDR3: TGTGCCAGCAGCCAAGATGGCAGGGGGAGCACAGATACGCAGTATTTT.

V usage is TRBV25-1 and J usage is TRBJ1-1, with D perhaps TRBD1 (6 bases). Trimming stripped 5 bases from V and 4 bases from J, with 14 bases between. This CDR3 spans 14 amino acids. Germline CDR1 is MGHDK and CDR2 is SYGVNS. The DNA for the CDR3 is TGTGCCAGCAGTCCGCAGGGCAGGGGCACTGAAGCTTTCTTT. Its translation: CASSPQGRGTEAFF. The complete variable domain, with remaining parts taken from reference TRBV25-1 and TRBJ1-1, reads EADIYQTPRYLVIGTGKKITLECSQTMGHDKMYWYQQDPGMELHLIHYSYGVNSTEKGDLSSESTVSRIRTEHFPLTLESARPSHTSQYLCASSPQGRGTEAFFGQGTRLTVV.

The chain employs TRBV3-1 (or the pseudogene TRBV3-2) and TRBJ2-1; the match to TRBD2 covers 9 bases. The germline V gene has CDR1 LGHDT and CDR2 YNNKEL (reference sequence). Germline trimming cut 4 bases from V and 4 bases from J; bases unmatched to any gene: 20. The CDR3 runs 20 residues. The CDR3 sequence is CASSLPPGTLAGRGYNEQFF. The CDR3 region has the DNA TGTGCCAGCAGCCTCCCCCCGGGGACTCTAGCGGGAAGGGGTTACAATGAGCAGTTCTTC.

This chain links TRBV9 with TRBJ1-4; 7 bases are a match to TRBD1. Germline assignment: CDR1 SGDLS and CDR2 YYNGEE. The CDR3 is 16 amino acids. The junction had 6 bases not matched to a gene; V was cut back by 4 bases and J by 0 bases. The CDR3 DNA follows: TGTGCCAGCAGCACCGACAGGGCCGCAACTAATGAAAAACTGTTTTTT. Amino acid sequence: CASSTDRAATNEKLFF. Full variable domain (outside the CDR3, taken from reference TRBV9 and TRBJ1-4): DSGVTQTPKHLITATGQRVTLRCSPRSGDLSVYWYQQSLDQGLQFLIQYYNGEERAKGNILERFSAQQFPDLHSELNLSSLELGDSALYFCASSTDRAATNEKLFFGSGTQLSVL.

The CDR3 DNA reads TGTGCCAGCAGTTTACGGGATCTAAGCTCCTATAATTCACCCCTCCACTTT. Encoded protein: CASSLRDLSSYNSPLHF. The chain joins TRBV28 to TRBJ1-6, with D hard to call. V lost 2 bases, J lost 0 bases, and 11 bases lay in between. This CDR3 contains 17 residues. In germline, CDR1 is MDHEN, CDR2 SYDVKM.

The J gene is TRBJ2-7, the V gene TRBV7-2, with D maybe TRBD2 (6 bases). The CDR3 spans 14 residues. The V end was cut by 6 bases, the J end by 0 bases, with 12 bases between. Germline V gives CDR1 SGHTA, CDR2 FQGNSA. The CDR3 protein is CASRDGGSSYEQYF. Here the CDR3 DNA reads TGTGCCAGCAGAGATGGAGGGTCCTCCTACGAGCAGTACTTC.

The chain links TRBV5-4 to TRBJ2-5; D not resolved. This CDR3 region has 14 residues. V lost 2 bases and J 0 bases, leaving 8 bases between the germline ends. Looked up from germline, CDR1 is SGHNT and CDR2 is YYREEE (reference sequence). Here the CDR3 DNA reads TGTGCCAGCAGCTTCGGAGTGTACCAAGAGACCCAGTACTTC. Translation gives CASSFGVYQETQYF.

This clone has only a few counts. The chain combines TRBV3-1 (or the pseudogene TRBV3-2) with TRBJ1-2; D might be TRBD1 (6 bases). Trimming pared 3 bases from V and 6 bases from J, leaving 8 bases between. This CDR3 is 12 amino acids long. Germline CDR1 and CDR2: LGHDT and YNNKEL (reference sequence). DNA for the CDR3: TGTGCCAGCAGCCATACAGGGAATGGCTACACCTTC. This codes for CASSHTGNGYTF.

The chain combines TRBV5-1 with TRBJ2-7; no clear D. This CDR3 has 14 amino acids. V was pared by 6 bases and J by 4 bases, with 17 bases between. Germline values: CDR1 SGHRS, CDR2 YFSETQ. The CDR3 DNA follows: TGCGCCAGCACCGAACGGAGCAACTTTTACGAGCAGTACTTC. Protein product: CASTERSNFYEQYF.

This clone was observed a handful of times. V and J are TRBV6-2 or TRBV6-3 and TRBJ2-7; TRBD1 agrees at 8 bases. Germline V lookup: CDR1 MNHEY, CDR2 SVGEGT. The CDR3 is 11 amino acids. V lost 2 bases to trimming and J lost 11 bases; unmatched junction nucleotides: 2. CDR3 in amino acids: CASSYRDRKYF. In nucleotides, the CDR3 is TGTGCCAGCAGTTACCGGGACAGGAAGTACTTC.

The chain links TRBV5-1 to TRBJ2-1; TRBD1 agrees at 10 bases. CDR1 and CDR2 from the germline V gene are SGHRS and YFSETQ. V shed 3 bases, J shed 2 bases, and the junction held 11 bases outside the gene matches. The CDR3 runs to 18 residues. CDR3 region: CASSSGTGAFMTYNEQFF. DNA for the CDR3: TGCGCCAGCAGCTCCGGGACAGGGGCGTTTATGACCTACAATGAGCAGTTCTTC.

This clone occurred once. The chain has TRBV19 and TRBJ1-2; 7 bases match TRBD1. Germline-derived CDR1 and CDR2 are LNHDA and SQIVND (reference sequence). This CDR3 has 15 amino acids. V lost 5 bases to trimming and J lost 7 bases; unmatched junction nucleotides: 13. The CDR3 spells CASSFLNQGGVGYTF. The CDR3 nucleotides read TGTGCCAGTAGTTTTCTCAACCAGGGGGGAGTTGGCTACACCTTC.

Here the CDR3 DNA reads TGTGCCAGCAGCTTAAGCGGGAGCGTCAACAATGAGCAGTTCTTC. This gives the protein CASSLSGSVNNEQFF. V and J are TRBV28 and TRBJ2-1, with 8 bases lining up with TRBD2. In germline, CDR1 is MDHEN, CDR2 SYDVKM. V trimming: 6 bases; J trimming: 5 bases; junction bases outside the gene matches: 9. The CDR3 covers 15 residues. The whole variable domain, filled in from reference TRBV28 and TRBJ2-1, reads DVKVTQSSRYLVKRTGEKVFLECVQDMDHENMFWYRQDPGLGLRLIYFSYDVKMKEKGDIPEGYSVSREKKERFSLILESASTNQTSMYLCASSLSGSVNNEQFFGPGTRLTVL.

The chain combines TRBV4-3 with TRBJ2-2; 7 bases line up with TRBD2. Unmatched junction bases numbered 10, after V lost 4 bases and J lost 5 bases. CDR1 is LGHNA, CDR2 YSLEER, per germline. This CDR3 is built from 16 residues. The CDR3 reads CASSPPRESFTGELFF. DNA for the CDR3: TGCGCCAGCAGCCCCCCGCGGGAGAGTTTTACCGGGGAGCTGTTTTTT.

The chain couples TRBV19 to TRBJ2-2, with D maybe TRBD2 (5 bases). The germline V gene has CDR1 LNHDA and CDR2 SQIVND (reference sequence). V lost 2 bases and J 6 bases, leaving 16 bases between the germline ends. CDR3 length: 16 residues. This CDR3 is CASSIRVRGRAGELFF. The CDR3 DNA sequence: TGTGCCAGTAGTATAAGGGTCCGGGGAAGGGCCGGGGAGCTGTTTTTT.

The rearrangement links TRBV9 to TRBJ1-4; D may be TRBD1 (5 bases). V lost 0 bases, J lost 5 bases, and 11 bases lay in between. The CDR3 has 15 residues. Germline CDR1 reads SGDLS; CDR2 reads YYNGEE. Written as DNA, the CDR3 is TGTGCCAGCAGCGTAGCAGTGACAGAAAATGAAAAACTGTTTTTT. Translated, it gives CASSVAVTENEKLFF.

In DNA, the CDR3 is TGTGCCAGTAGTATACGGCAGGACAACTACAATGAGCAGTTCTTC. Its translation: CASSIRQDNYNEQFF. The chain carries TRBV19 and TRBJ2-1, with D tentatively TRBD1 (5 bases). The CDR3 has 15 amino acids. V lost 2 bases to trimming and J lost 3 bases, with 11 bases between them. CDR1 is LNHDA, CDR2 SQIVND, per germline (reference sequence).

This clone was detected a few times. The chain carries TRBV19 and TRBJ1-6; D is perhaps TRBD1 (6 bases). The germline V gene encodes CDR1 LNHDA and CDR2 SQIVND (reference sequence). The CDR3 has 17 amino acids. Trimming cost V 5 bases and J 0 bases, with 14 bases left between them. CDR3 in amino acids: CASSVNRAHSYNSPLHF. In DNA form, the CDR3 reads TGTGCCAGTAGTGTGAACAGGGCCCACTCCTATAATTCACCCCTCCACTTT.

The chain uses TRBV5-1 and TRBJ2-3, with 11 nucleotides matching TRBD2. This CDR3 has 17 residues. With 4 bases clipped from V and 0 bases from J, the junction kept 7 bases outside the gene matches. CDR1 is SGHRS and CDR2 is YFSETQ in the germline V gene. The CDR3 DNA is TGCGCCAGCAGCCCAGGGACTAGCGGAACTAGCACAGATACGCAGTATTTT. Amino acids: CASSPGTSGTSTDTQYF.

The chain has TRBV10-3 and TRBJ2-3; D may be TRBD1 (6 bases). This CDR3 comprises 17 residues. Trimming left V 6 bases short and J 4 bases short, with 23 bases between. Germline CDR1 reads ENHRY; CDR2 reads SYGVKD. CDR3 in DNA: TGTGCCATCAGAAACCTAGGGGGATGGTTCGATTCAGATACGCAGTATTTT. Translation: CAIRNLGGWFDSDTQYF.

The V gene is TRBV6-5, the J gene TRBJ2-7, with 12 bases identical to TRBD2. The CDR3 sequence is 15 residues long. Germline V gene data show CDR1 as MNHEY and CDR2 as SVGAGI. Trimming removed 6 bases from V and 2 bases from J; junction bases left unmatched: 5. The CDR3 coding sequence is TGTGCCAGCAGAAACGGACTAGCGGGACCCTACGAGCAGTACTTC. Translated, it gives CASRNGLAGPYEQYF.

This chain links TRBV11-2 with TRBJ2-7; possible D gene TRBD2, 5 bases. CDR3 length: 14 amino acids. V lost 1 base and J lost 3, with 10 bases in between. Germline values: CDR1 SGHAT, CDR2 FQNNGV. In DNA, the CDR3 is TGTGCCAGCAGCTTAGCCCTCGGGGACTACGAGCAGTACTTC. It yields the protein CASSLALGDYEQYF.

This rearrangement joins TRBV9 to TRBJ1-2, with D perhaps TRBD1 (6 bases). The germline gives CDR1 SGDLS, CDR2 YYNGEE. The CDR3 covers 13 residues. Trimming took off 0 bases at V and 4 bases at J, with 7 bases between the two ends. CDR3 DNA: TGTGCCAGCAGCGTAGAGGACAGCTATGGCTACACCTTC. Translation: CASSVEDSYGYTF. Full variable domain (outside the CDR3, taken from reference TRBV9 and TRBJ1-2): DSGVTQTPKHLITATGQRVTLRCSPRSGDLSVYWYQQSLDQGLQFLIQYYNGEERAKGNILERFSAQQFPDLHSELNLSSLELGDSALYFCASSVEDSYGYTFGSGTRLTVV.

The V gene is TRBV4-1, the J gene TRBJ1-5, with 9 bases identical to TRBD1. The CDR3 spans 14 residues. Per germline, CDR1 MGHRA and CDR2 YSYEKL. Losses at the gene ends were 7 bases for V and 4 bases for J; bases not matched to a gene: 5. The CDR3 nucleotides are TGCGCCAGCAACCCCGGGACAGGGAATCAGCCCCAGCATTTT. Translating gives CASNPGTGNQPQHF.

The chain's CDR3 is CASSLWRGAGGPDEQFF. CDR3 bases: TGTGCCAGCAGCCTCTGGCGAGGGGCGGGAGGGCCGGATGAGCAGTTCTTC. This chain joins TRBV7-2 and TRBJ2-1; 9 nucleotides align to TRBD2. The CDR3 runs 17 residues. J lost 8 bases, V lost 5 bases, and 16 bases had no gene match. CDR1 SGHTA and CDR2 FQGNSA come from the germline V gene.

The J gene is TRBJ1-1, the V gene TRBV18, with D maybe TRBD1 (5 bases). The CDR3 is 15 residues long. With 1 base removed from V and 3 bases from J, the gap between germline ends came to 12 bases. Germline CDR1 and CDR2: KGHSH and LQKENI. The CDR3 nucleotides read TGTGCCAGCTCACCACAAACAGGTCGGGACACTGAAGCTTTCTTT. Its protein is CASSPQTGRDTEAFF.